This T cell receptor (beta chain) originates from a study of memory CD4+ T cells and cytomegalovirus serostatus. This CDR3 has 15 amino acids. Trimming removed 2 bases at V and 2 bases at J, with 10 bases between. Germline V gene data show CDR1 as SGHRS and CDR2 as YFSETQ. Single viable CD3+CD4+CD8-CD45RO+ cells were sorted as the memory CD4+ T cells. Here immunoSEQ multiplex PCR was the method, and the copy in TCRdb shows in-frame clones only, minus some. The sample lists 50,000 to 75,000 clones, 82% occurring once. The clonotype comes from an adult in good health and CMV-seronegative. The genes are TRBV5-1 and TRBJ1-4; weak D call: TRBD1 (5 bases). The material sequenced was memory CD4+ T cells from blood. The CDR3 bases are TGCGCCAGCAGCTTTGGGGGGTACACTAATGAAAAACTGTTTTTT. Its translation is CASSFGGYTNEKLFF.